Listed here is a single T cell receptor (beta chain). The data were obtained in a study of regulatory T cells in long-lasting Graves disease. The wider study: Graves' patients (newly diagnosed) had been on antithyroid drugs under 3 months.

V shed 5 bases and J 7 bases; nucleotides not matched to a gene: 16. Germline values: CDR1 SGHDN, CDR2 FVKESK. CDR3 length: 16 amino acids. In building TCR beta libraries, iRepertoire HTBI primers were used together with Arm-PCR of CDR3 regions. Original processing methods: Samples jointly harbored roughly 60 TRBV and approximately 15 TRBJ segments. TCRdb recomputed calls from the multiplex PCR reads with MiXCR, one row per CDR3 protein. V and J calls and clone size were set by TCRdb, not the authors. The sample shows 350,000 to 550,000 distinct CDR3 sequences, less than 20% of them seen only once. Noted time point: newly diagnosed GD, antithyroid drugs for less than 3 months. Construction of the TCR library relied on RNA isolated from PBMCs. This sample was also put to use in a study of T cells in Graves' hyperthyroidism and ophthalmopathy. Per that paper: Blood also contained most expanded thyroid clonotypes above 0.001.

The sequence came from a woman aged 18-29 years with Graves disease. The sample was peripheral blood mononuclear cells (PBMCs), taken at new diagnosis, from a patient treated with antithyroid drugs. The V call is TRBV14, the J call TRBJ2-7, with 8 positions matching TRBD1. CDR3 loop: CASSTIRDPTGGEQYF. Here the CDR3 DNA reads TGTGCCAGCAGCACTATTCGGGACCCTACAGGGGGGGAGCAGTACTTC.